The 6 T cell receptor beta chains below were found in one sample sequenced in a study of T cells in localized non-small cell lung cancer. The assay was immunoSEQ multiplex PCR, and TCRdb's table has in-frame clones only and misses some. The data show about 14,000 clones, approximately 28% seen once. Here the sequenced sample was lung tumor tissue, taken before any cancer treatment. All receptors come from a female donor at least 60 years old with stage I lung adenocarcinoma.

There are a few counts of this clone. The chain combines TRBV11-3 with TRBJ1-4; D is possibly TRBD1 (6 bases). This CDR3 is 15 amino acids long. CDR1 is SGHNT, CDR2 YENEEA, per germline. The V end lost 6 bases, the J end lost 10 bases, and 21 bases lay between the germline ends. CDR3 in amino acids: CASRHRGGFDGKLFF. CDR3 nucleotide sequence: TGTGCCAGCAGACATCGAGGGGGGTTTGACGGAAAACTGTTTTTT.

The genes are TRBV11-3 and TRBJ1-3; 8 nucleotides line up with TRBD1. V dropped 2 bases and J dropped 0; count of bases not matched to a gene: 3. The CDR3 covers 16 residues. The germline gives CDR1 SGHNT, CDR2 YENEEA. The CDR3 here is CASSLQGAFSGNTIYF. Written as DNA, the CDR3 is TGTGCCAGCAGCTTACAGGGGGCATTCTCTGGAAACACCATATATTTT.

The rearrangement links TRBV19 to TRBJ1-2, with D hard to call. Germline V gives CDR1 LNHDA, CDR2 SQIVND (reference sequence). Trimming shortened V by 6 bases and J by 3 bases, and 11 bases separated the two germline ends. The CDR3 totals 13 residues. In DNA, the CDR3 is TGTGCCAGTAGGGAGCTGGAGGACTATGGCTACACCTTC. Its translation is CASRELEDYGYTF.

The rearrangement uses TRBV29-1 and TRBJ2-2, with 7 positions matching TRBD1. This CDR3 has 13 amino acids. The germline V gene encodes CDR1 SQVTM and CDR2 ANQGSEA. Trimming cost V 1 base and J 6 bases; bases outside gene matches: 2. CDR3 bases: TGCAGCGTTGAAGGCCAGGGGGCCGGGGAGCTGTTTTTT. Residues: CSVEGQGAGELFF.

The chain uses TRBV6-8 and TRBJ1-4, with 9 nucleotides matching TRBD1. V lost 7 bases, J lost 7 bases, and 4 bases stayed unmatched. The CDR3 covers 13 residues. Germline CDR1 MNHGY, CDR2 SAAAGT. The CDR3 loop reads CASNRDRAEKLFF. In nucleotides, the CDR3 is TGTGCCAGCAACCGGGACAGGGCTGAAAAACTGTTTTTT.

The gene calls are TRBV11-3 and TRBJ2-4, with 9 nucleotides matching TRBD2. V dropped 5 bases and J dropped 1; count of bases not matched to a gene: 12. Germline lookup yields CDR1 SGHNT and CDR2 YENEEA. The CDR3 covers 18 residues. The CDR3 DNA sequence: TGTGCCAGCAGCCCCACCCGTGCGGGAGGGGGGGCCAAAAACATTCAGTACTTC. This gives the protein CASSPTRAGGGAKNIQYF. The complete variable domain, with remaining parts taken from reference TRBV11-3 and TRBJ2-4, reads EAGVVQSPRYKIIEKKQPVAFWCNPISGHNTLYWYLQNLGQGPELLIRYENEEAVDDSQLPKDRFSAERLKGVDSTLKIQPAELGDSAVYLCASSPTRAGGGAKNIQYFGAGTRLSVL.